The rows below give T cell receptor beta chains drawn from one sample of a study of blood T cells in healthy people across ages. MiXCR, run by TCRdb on the 5' RACE reads, gives a single entry per CDR3 protein. The sample has roughly 500,000 distinct CDR3 sequences, roughly 28% seen once. Sequenced material: blood. The receptors were gathered from a woman in her seventies in good health. Each CDR3 is given with its conserved first and last residue. The D gene is left open where the match is weak. Some rows have no size entry. The others give once, few or many, or a class for an expanded clone.

J,D,V,size,length,CDR3,DNA
TRBJ1-4,TRBD1,TRBV5-5,few,16,CASSLIRTGTGEKLFF,TGTGCCAGCAGCTTGATCCGGACAGGGACCGGAGAAAAACTGTTTTTT
TRBJ1-2,.,TRBV6-2/TRBV6-3,few,11,CASNVGDGYTF,TGTGCCAGCAATGTAGGTGATGGCTACACCTTC
TRBJ1-2,.,TRBV11-2,few,14,CASTRLAPHYGYTF,TGTGCCAGCACCAGACTTGCCCCCCACTATGGCTACACCTTC
TRBJ1-2,TRBD1,TRBV7-2,.,14,CASSPRDSVYGYTF,TGTGCCAGCAGCCCCCGGGACAGCGTCTATGGCTACACCTTC
TRBJ2-7,.,TRBV15,.,13,CATSIDLYYEQYF,TGTGCCACCAGCATTGATCTATACTACGAGCAGTACTTC
TRBJ1-2,.,TRBV6-2/TRBV6-3,once,13,CASSSGILYGYTF,TGTGCCAGCAGTTCTGGGATCCTCTATGGCTACACCTTC
TRBJ1-5,.,TRBV28,few,16,CASSPPGTRSNQPQHF,TGTGCCAGCAGCCCTCCCGGGACACGGTCCAATCAGCCCCAGCATTTT
TRBJ2-5,.,TRBV14,few,16,CASSQRVGLTQETQYF,TGTGCCAGCAGCCAGAGGGTTGGTTTAACCCAAGAGACCCAGTACTTC
TRBJ1-2,.,TRBV5-6,few,14,CASSTGSLDYGYTF,TGTGCCAGCAGCACAGGGAGCCTGGACTATGGCTACACCTTC
TRBJ2-7,.,TRBV29-1,.,14,CSVAPQEGSYEQYF,TGCAGCGTTGCACCACAGGAGGGTTCCTACGAGCAGTACTTC
TRBJ2-1,.,TRBV7-6,few,14,CASSLALAGDEQFF,TGTGCCAGCAGCTTAGCACTAGCCGGGGATGAGCAGTTCTTC
TRBJ2-1,TRBD1,TRBV20-1,few,17,CSARARTGQGSYNEQFF,TGCAGTGCTAGAGCCCGGACAGGGCAAGGATCCTACAATGAGCAGTTCTTC
TRBJ2-3,TRBD2,TRBV7-7,.,16,CASSLGSGGDTDTQYF,TGTGCCAGCAGCTTGGGTAGCGGGGGAGACACAGATACGCAGTATTTT
TRBJ1-3,.,TRBV2,.,16,CASSEEGGLSGNTIYF,TGTGCCAGCAGTGAAGAGGGCGGACTCTCTGGAAACACCATATATTTT
TRBJ2-2,.,TRBV25-1,.,14,CASTGGPDTGELFF,TGTGCCAGCACTGGAGGGCCGGACACCGGGGAGCTGTTTTTT
TRBJ2-1,TRBD1,TRBV20-1,few,13,CSARGDRAGEQFF,TGCAGTGCTAGGGGGGACAGGGCGGGTGAGCAGTTCTTC
TRBJ2-7,TRBD1,TRBV20-1,few,13,CSAGTVQRGEQYF,TGCAGTGCGGGGACAGTCCAAAGGGGCGAGCAGTACTTC
TRBJ1-4,.,TRBV10-3,.,12,CAISESAEKLFF,TGTGCCATCAGTGAGTCGGCTGAAAAACTGTTTTTT
TRBJ1-1,TRBD1,TRBV24-1,few,14,CATSAADRLAEAFF,TGTGCCACCAGTGCCGCGGACAGGTTGGCTGAAGCTTTCTTT
TRBJ2-5,.,TRBV20-1,.,12,CSARMGSETQYF,TGCAGTGCTAGGATGGGCTCGGAGACCCAGTACTTC
TRBJ2-7,.,TRBV6-1,.,14,CASTKGHEAYEQYF,TGTGCCAGCACCAAGGGACACGAAGCCTACGAGCAGTACTTC
TRBJ2-2,.,TRBV20-1,few,16,CSARGWGGPNTGELFF,TGCAGTGCTAGAGGATGGGGGGGGCCGAACACCGGGGAGCTGTTTTTT
TRBJ1-5,.,TRBV2,.,14,CASSQTTSNQPQHF,TGTGCCAGCAGTCAGACAACTAGCAATCAGCCCCAGCATTTT
TRBJ1-2,.,TRBV4-2,few,15,CASSQDLSEGYGYTF,TGTGCCAGCAGCCAAGATCTATCCGAGGGTTATGGCTACACCTTC
TRBJ2-3,.,TRBV6-2/TRBV6-3,.,13,CASSFFPTDTQYF,TGTGCCAGCAGTTTCTTTCCCACAGATACGCAGTATTTT
TRBJ2-7,.,TRBV4-1,few,14,CASSHVGQSYEQYF,TGCGCCAGCAGCCATGTAGGACAATCCTACGAGCAGTACTTC
TRBJ2-5,TRBD1,TRBV12-3/TRBV12-4,.,14,CASSFGTGLYEQCF,TGTGCCAGCAGTTTCGGGACAGGACTCTACGAGCAGTGCTTC
TRBJ1-2,.,TRBV4-3,.,17,CASSQDLTAIGYYGYTF,TGCGCCAGCAGCCAAGATTTAACAGCGATAGGTTACTATGGCTACACCTTC
TRBJ2-1,.,TRBV5-1,.,14,CASRLQEKYNEQFF,TGCGCCAGCAGGTTACAAGAGAAATACAATGAGCAGTTCTTC
TRBJ2-1,.,TRBV7-2,.,15,CASSPQTVTYNEQFF,TGTGCCAGCAGCCCGCAGACAGTGACCTACAATGAGCAGTTCTTC
TRBJ1-6,.,TRBV6-5,.,18,CASSYSSYVSSYNSPLHF,TGTGCCAGCAGTTACTCGTCGTACGTGAGCTCCTATAATTCACCCCTCCACTTT
TRBJ2-6,.,TRBV7-2,.,15,CASRSGDSGANVLTF,TGTGCCAGCCGATCGGGGGACTCTGGGGCCAACGTCCTGACCTTC
TRBJ2-3,.,TRBV5-1,few,15,CASSLEGTITDTQYF,TGCGCCAGCAGCTTGGAAGGGACAATCACAGATACGCAGTATTTT
TRBJ1-4,.,TRBV7-9,.,13,CASRAVQSEKLFF,TGTGCCAGCAGGGCAGTTCAGTCAGAAAAACTGTTTTTT
TRBJ2-2,.,TRBV10-2,.,15,CASSQQGGGTGELFF,TGCGCCAGCAGCCAACAGGGTGGGGGCACTGGGGAGCTGTTTTTT
TRBJ2-3,.,TRBV9,few,17,CASSVEGRSWGTDTQYF,TGTGCCAGCAGCGTAGAGGGGAGGAGTTGGGGCACAGATACGCAGTATTTT
TRBJ1-1,TRBD1,TRBV15,.,15,CATRIGTGWNTEAFF,TGTGCCACCAGAATCGGGACAGGGTGGAACACTGAAGCTTTCTTT
TRBJ2-1,.,TRBV9,.,11,CASSTTGKQFF,TGTGCCAGCAGCACCACAGGGAAGCAGTTCTTC
TRBJ2-7,TRBD1,TRBV3-1,.,14,CASSQGGQPYEQYF,TGTGCCAGCAGCCAAGGGGGACAGCCCTATGAGCAGTACTTC
TRBJ1-2,.,TRBV7-9,many,15,CASSFGWAPNYGYTF,TGTGCCAGCAGCTTCGGTTGGGCACCTAACTATGGCTACACCTTC
TRBJ2-2,.,TRBV5-1,.,15,CASSITSYGAGELFF,TGCGCCAGCAGCATTACTAGCTACGGGGCCGGGGAGCTGTTTTTT
TRBJ1-3,.,TRBV10-3,few,17,CAISESTGPSSGNTIYF,TGTGCCATCAGTGAGTCTACAGGGCCAAGCTCTGGAAACACCATATATTTT
TRBJ1-4,.,TRBV5-1,.,14,CASSSGQTNEKLFF,TGCGCCAGCAGCTCCGGACAGACTAATGAAAAACTGTTTTTT
TRBJ2-7,.,TRBV7-3,.,13,CASSLTRGHEQYF,TGTGCCAGCAGCTTAACAAGGGGCCACGAGCAGTACTTC
TRBJ2-2,.,TRBV11-2,.,18,CASSSMLRGHANTGELFF,TGTGCCAGCAGCTCCATGTTGAGGGGCCACGCGAACACCGGGGAGCTGTTTTTT
TRBJ2-1,.,TRBV6-1,few,13,CASSEMLGGEQFF,TGTGCCAGCAGTGAGATGCTGGGGGGTGAGCAGTTCTTC
TRBJ2-5,TRBD1,TRBV12-3/TRBV12-4,.,16,CASRRGDRVVGETQYF,TGTGCCAGCAGGAGAGGCGACAGGGTGGTCGGAGAGACCCAGTACTTC
TRBJ1-3,.,TRBV5-4,.,15,CASSLGQNSGNTIYF,TGTGCCAGCAGCTTGGGACAGAACTCTGGAAACACCATATATTTT
TRBJ2-3,TRBD2,TRBV7-9,few,14,CASSREGSTDTQYF,TGTGCCAGCAGCCGGGAGGGATCCACAGATACGCAGTATTTT
TRBJ2-1,.,TRBV7-3,.,17,CASSRPVGMRVRSEQFF,TGTGCCAGCAGCCGCCCGGTTGGGATGAGGGTGCGGAGTGAGCAGTTCTTC